This TCR beta chain was captured in a study of blood T cell repertoires in COVID-19. Background on the study: COVID-19 samples, acute and convalescent, were from the United States, Italy and Spain.

This table comes from immunoSEQ multiplex PCR, and its TCRdb copy is limited to in-frame clones, with some not included. The sample consists of 300,000 to 500,000 clones, roughly 90% of them appearing once. This clone came up a few times. Participants spanned ages about 18 to 90 years and resided in about 24 US areas. Participant-given clinical history determined each cohort assignment. Material for sequencing was PBMCs or T cells enriched from blood (not recorded which). This clonotype originated in a woman aged 25 to 45 with acute COVID-19.

CDR3: CASSLGRGSYEQYF. In DNA, the CDR3 is TGTGCCAGCTCTCTGGGAAGGGGGTCCTACGAGCAGTACTTC. The V gene is TRBV9, the J gene TRBJ2-7; perhaps TRBD1 as D (6 bases). This CDR3 is built from 14 residues. Per germline, CDR1 SGDLS and CDR2 YYNGEE. V was clipped by 7 bases and J by 1 base, with 15 bases between them. The full variable domain, with the rest looked up from reference TRBV9 and TRBJ2-7, is DSGVTQTPKHLITATGQRVTLRCSPRSGDLSVYWYQQSLDQGLQFLIQYYNGEERAKGNILERFSAQQFPDLHSELNLSSLELGDSALYFCASSLGRGSYEQYFGPGTRLTVT.